The 28 T cell receptor beta chains below were found in one sample sequenced in a study of T cells after yellow fever vaccination. TCRdb re-derived calls from the 5' RACE reads in MiXCR, one entry per CDR3 protein. The sample shows under 95,000 distinct CDR3 sequences, under 9.5% of them seen only once. Sequenced material: CD8+ T cells sorted from PBMCs, taken 10 days after the first yellow fever vaccination. These receptors originate from a man aged 18 to 30 who received the YFV17D yellow fever vaccine.

This clonotype was observed many times. The CDR3 nucleotides are TGCGCCAGCAGCTTACGACTGGGGGCAGGGGAACGGGCCGGGGAGCTGTTTTTT. It yields the protein CASSLRLGAGERAGELFF. The chain is built from TRBV4-1 and TRBJ2-2, with D possibly matching TRBD1 (6 bases). V lost 5 bases and J 6 bases, leaving 25 bases between the germline ends. This CDR3 region has 18 residues. Germline CDR1 MGHRA, CDR2 YSYEKL.

The rearrangement uses TRBV16 and TRBJ2-3; no reliable D call. This CDR3 contains 14 residues. From germline, CDR1 is KGHSY and CDR2 FQNENV. Trimming took 3 bases from V and 1 from J, leaving 8 bases between them. CDR3 sequence (DNA): TGTGCCAGCAGCCAGACCTTGGGCACAGATACGCAGTATTTT. Its translation is CASSQTLGTDTQYF.

The chain employs TRBV20-1 and TRBJ2-3, with 9 bases lining up with TRBD1. The V gene end was trimmed by 6 bases and the J gene end by 0 bases; junction bases not matched to a gene: 10. CDR1 is DFQATT, CDR2 SNEGSKA, per germline (reference sequence). The CDR3 sequence is 16 residues long. The chain's CDR3 is CSATRTGDTSTDTQYF. The CDR3 bases are TGCAGTGCCACCCGGACAGGGGACACTAGCACAGATACGCAGTATTTT.

CDR3 amino acids: CASSLRNTNTGELFF. The CDR3 DNA follows: TGTGCCAGCAGCTTAAGAAATACGAACACCGGGGAGCTGTTTTTT. The chain carries TRBV7-9 and TRBJ2-2; D gene ambiguous. The CDR3 contains 15 residues. Germline V gene lookup returns CDR1 SEHNR and CDR2 FQNEAQ (reference sequence). V dropped 2 bases and J dropped 0 bases, with 7 bases sitting between them.

This clonotype has a handful of counts. This chain connects TRBV4-1 to TRBJ1-5; D remains unclear. This CDR3 has 14 residues. The germline V gene encodes CDR1 MGHRA and CDR2 YSYEKL. V lost 1 base, J lost 7 bases, and 11 bases lay in between. The chain's CDR3 is CASSQVGPYQPQHF. The CDR3 bases are TGCGCCAGCAGCCAAGTGGGTCCTTACCAGCCCCAGCATTTT.

V is TRBV4-3 and J is TRBJ2-3, with 9 bases aligning to TRBD2. V shed 1 base and J 7 bases; nucleotides not matched to a gene: 9. The CDR3 runs 16 residues. CDR1 and CDR2 from the germline V gene are LGHNA and YSLEER. The CDR3 nucleotides are TGCGCCAGCAGCCAAGCCCTAAGCGGGGGGAAAAATACGCAGTATTTT. Its protein product is CASSQALSGGKNTQYF.

This clonotype was recorded at least ten times. The chain links TRBV5-1 to TRBJ2-7; 7 bases match TRBD2. Germline V gene lookup returns CDR1 SGHRS and CDR2 YFSETQ. The CDR3 has 15 amino acids. Trimming removed 0 bases from V and 3 bases from J; junction bases left unmatched: 6. In DNA, the CDR3 is TGCGCCAGCAGCTTGGTGGGGGGGACCGTCTACGAGCAGTACGTC. Translated, it gives CASSLVGGTVYEQYV.

The chain links TRBV4-3 to TRBJ1-1; 7 bases fit TRBD1. This CDR3 is built from 16 residues. With 4 bases clipped from V and 11 bases from J, the junction kept 19 bases outside the gene matches. Germline V gene data show CDR1 as LGHNA and CDR2 as YSLEER. The CDR3 nucleotides read TGCGCCAGCAGCCCTACTACAAAATCAGGGGGAGGAATGGCTTTCTTT. Encoded protein: CASSPTTKSGGGMAFF.

There are many counts of this clonotype. CDR3 sequence: CASSPLGQSQETQYF. The CDR3 DNA is TGTGCCAGCAGTCCCCTAGGACAGTCCCAAGAGACCCAGTACTTC. The V call is TRBV12-3 or TRBV12-4, the J call TRBJ2-5, with D possibly being TRBD1 (6 bases). Trimming pared 5 bases from V and 1 base from J, leaving 14 bases between. This CDR3 has 15 residues.

This clonotype was seen ten or more times. V gene TRBV15 combines with J gene TRBJ2-7, with a possible D match to TRBD1 (6 bases). Germline CDR1 is LNHNV and CDR2 is YYDKDF (reference sequence). The CDR3 is made up of 14 amino acids. Trimming took 1 base from V and 6 from J, leaving 13 bases between them. The CDR3 bases are TGTGCCACCAGCAGAGCTACAGGGTCTATCGAGCAGTACTTC. Translating gives CATSRATGSIEQYF.

This clonotype has a handful of counts. J is TRBJ1-5 and V is TRBV27; TRBD1 matches at 10 bases. Germline trimming cut 7 bases from V and 6 bases from J; bases unmatched to any gene: 6. CDR1 is MNHEY and CDR2 is SMNVEV in the germline V gene (reference sequence). The CDR3 contains 14 residues. The CDR3 reads CASKPGQGTQPQHF. Written as DNA, the CDR3 is TGTGCCAGCAAACCGGGACAGGGGACTCAGCCCCAGCATTTT.

The J gene is TRBJ1-2, the V gene TRBV5-4; 11 positions agree with TRBD1. V lost 4 bases and J lost 4; bases outside the gene matches: 6. Per germline, CDR1 SGHNT and CDR2 YYREEE (reference sequence). The CDR3 runs to 15 residues. CDR3 sequence reads: CASSRTGGAGYGYTF. In DNA, the CDR3 is TGTGCCAGCAGCCGGACAGGGGGCGCCGGCTATGGCTACACCTTC.

This clonotype was detected ten times or more. The gene calls are TRBV25-1 and TRBJ1-1; 8 nucleotides line up with TRBD1. V shed 4 bases, J shed 3 bases, and the junction held 7 bases outside the gene matches. The CDR3 extends over 15 amino acids. Germline V gene sequence: CDR1 MGHDK, CDR2 SYGVNS. CDR3 sequence: CASSGRGQGYTEAFF. CDR3 nucleotides: TGTGCCAGCAGTGGACGAGGACAGGGATACACTGAAGCTTTCTTT.

There are many counts of this clonotype. The chain is built from TRBV7-9 and TRBJ2-5, with TRBD2 as a possible D gene (5 bases). The CDR3 has 16 residues. The germline V gene has CDR1 SEHNR and CDR2 FQNEAQ (reference sequence). V lost 5 bases, J lost 7 bases, and 23 bases lay in between. In DNA form, the CDR3 reads TGTGCCAGCAGCATCCGGGATACACCAACTAAAGCGACCCAGTACTTC. This codes for CASSIRDTPTKATQYF.

This clonotype was detected many times. The rearrangement uses TRBV5-1 and TRBJ2-5; 14 bases line up with TRBD2. Germline V lookup: CDR1 SGHRS, CDR2 YFSETQ. The CDR3 spans 17 residues. V was clipped by 5 bases and J by 5 bases; unmatched bases: 11. CDR3 nucleotides: TGCGCCAGCAGTTCCGACGGACTAGCGGGGGGTTCGGAGACCCAGTACTTC. It yields the protein CASSSDGLAGGSETQYF.

This clonotype was found a few times. This chain joins TRBV6-5 and TRBJ1-5, with TRBD1 matching over 9 bases. Losses at the gene ends were 4 bases for V and 2 bases for J; bases not matched to a gene: 3. The CDR3 extends over 15 amino acids. Germline V lookup: CDR1 MNHEY, CDR2 SVGAGI. CDR3 sequence reads: CASSSTGGGNQPQHF. The CDR3 nucleotides are TGTGCCAGCAGTTCGACAGGGGGTGGCAATCAGCCCCAGCATTTT.

At least ten counts were recorded for this clonotype. V is TRBV4-1 and J is TRBJ2-5, with 9 positions matching TRBD1. The CDR3 runs 16 residues. J was trimmed by 5 bases and V by 3 bases; bases with no gene match: 10. The germline gives CDR1 MGHRA, CDR2 YSYEKL. The CDR3 reads CASSQRTGALQETQYF. CDR3 in DNA: TGCGCCAGCAGCCAGAGGACAGGGGCTCTTCAGGAGACCCAGTACTTC.

The rearrangement uses TRBV11-1 and TRBJ2-6; D is possibly TRBD1 (6 bases). Trimming left V 0 bases short and J 2 bases short, with 14 bases between. Per the germline V gene, CDR1 is SGHAT and CDR2 is FQDESV (reference sequence). This CDR3 is 18 amino acids long. The CDR3 DNA reads TGTGCCAGCAGCTTAGCCCCAGGAAAGGGGGCTGGGGCCAACGTCCTGACTTTC. It codes for CASSLAPGKGAGANVLTF.

This clonotype has just a few counts. The V and J genes are TRBV6-5 and TRBJ2-1; 16 bases line up with TRBD2. The CDR3 runs to 17 residues. The J segment lost 4 bases and the V segment lost 4 bases, leaving 4 bases of the junction unmatched. Germline V CDR1 and CDR2: MNHEY, SVGAGI. CDR3 sequence (DNA): TGTGCCAGCAGTTCCGAGGGACTAGCGGGGGGGTACAATGAGCAGTTCTTC. It codes for CASSSEGLAGGYNEQFF.

This clonotype occurred many times. The V call is TRBV12-3 or TRBV12-4, the J call TRBJ1-2; possibly TRBD1 for D (6 bases). V was shortened by 2 bases and J by 8 bases, with 18 bases between the two germline ends. The CDR3 is made up of 15 amino acids. CDR3 nucleotide sequence: TGTGCCAGCAGTTTAAGGGGCAGGGGATGGCTGGGCTACACCTTC. This sequence encodes CASSLRGRGWLGYTF.

This clonotype occurred many times. The CDR3 is CASSSVGDAEQYF. DNA for the CDR3: TGTGCCAGCAGTTCCGTCGGGGACGCGGAGCAGTACTTC. The V and J genes are TRBV12-3 or TRBV12-4 and TRBJ2-7, with D perhaps given as TRBD1 or TRBD2 (5 bases each). The CDR3 has 13 residues. Trimming stripped 4 bases from V and 7 bases from J, with 14 bases between.

The gene calls are TRBV3-1 and TRBJ2-3; the D gene could be TRBD1 or TRBD2 (5 bases each). Germline V lookup: CDR1 LGHDT, CDR2 YNNKEL (reference sequence). V was trimmed by 4 bases and J by 0 bases, leaving 11 bases between them. The CDR3 is 15 amino acids. The DNA of the CDR3 is TGTGCCAGCAGCCCCCGGGACCACAGCACAGATACGCAGTATTTT. It specifies CASSPRDHSTDTQYF.

This clonotype came up many times. CDR3 loop: CASSTGTVHPYEQYV. The CDR3 DNA is TGTGCCAGCAGCACCGGGACAGTACACCCCTACGAGCAGTACGTC. J is TRBJ2-7 and V is TRBV6-1, with 7 nucleotides matching TRBD1. The CDR3 totals 15 residues. The J segment lost 2 bases and the V segment lost 6 bases, leaving 10 bases of the junction unmatched. CDR1 and CDR2 (germline): MNHNS, SASEGT.

This clonotype has ten or more counts. The chain employs TRBV29-1 and TRBJ1-4; 7 bases match TRBD1. Germline values: CDR1 SQVTM, CDR2 ANQGSEA. The CDR3 is 13 amino acids. With V trimmed by 0 bases and J by 8 bases, 3 bases remained unmatched. CDR3 residues: CSVEDRGWEKLFF. CDR3 DNA: TGCAGCGTTGAAGACAGGGGGTGGGAAAAACTGTTTTTT. Full variable domain (missing parts from reference TRBV29-1 and TRBJ1-4): SAVISQKPSRDICQRGTSLTIQCQVDSQVTMMFWYRQQPGQSLTLIATANQGSEATYESGFVIDKFPISRPNLTFSTLTVSNMSPEDSSIYLCSVEDRGWEKLFFGSGTQLSVL.

The chain employs TRBV24-1 and TRBJ2-1; the match to TRBD2 covers 8 bases. Losses at the gene ends were 6 bases for V and 7 bases for J; bases not matched to a gene: 7. The CDR3 has 14 residues. Germline assignment: CDR1 KGHDR and CDR2 SFDVKD. The CDR3 nucleotides are TGTGCCACCAGTCCGGGAGGGAGGAAGAATGAGCAGTTCTTC. This translates into CATSPGGRKNEQFF.

This clonotype was counted a few times. The chain couples TRBV5-5 to TRBJ1-1, with unresolved D. The CDR3 sequence is 14 residues long. V lost 2 bases, J lost 6 bases, and 14 bases lay in between. The V gene's germline CDR1 is SGHKS and CDR2 YYEKEE (reference sequence). CDR3 protein: CASSFGNRGAEAFF. CDR3 coding DNA: TGTGCCAGCAGCTTTGGCAATCGGGGTGCTGAAGCTTTCTTT.

The sample holds many counts of this clonotype. V gene TRBV4-2 combines with J gene TRBJ2-3, with D possibly TRBD1 on 5 matching bases. The CDR3 length is 14 residues. Germline CDR1 LGHNA, CDR2 YNFKEQ. The germline V and J ends were trimmed by 5 bases and 2 bases, with 11 bases remaining between them. The CDR3 DNA reads TGTGCCAGCAGCTCCCGACAGTCCACAGATACGCAGTATTTT. This encodes CASSSRQSTDTQYF.

This clonotype was counted at least ten times. The rearrangement links TRBV28 to TRBJ2-7; 9 nucleotides line up with TRBD1. The J segment lost 7 bases and the V segment lost 9 bases, leaving 16 bases of the junction unmatched. Germline V CDR1 and CDR2: MDHEN, SYDVKM. The CDR3 contains 15 residues. This CDR3 reads CASNGPGQGTREQYF. CDR3 DNA: TGTGCCAGTAACGGACCGGGACAGGGTACGCGGGAGCAGTACTTC.